This is a list of T cell receptor beta chains from one sample in a study of cytomegalovirus exposure and HLA in healthy donors. The protocol was immunoSEQ multiplex PCR, while the TCRdb copy is restricted to in-frame clones and leaves out a portion. The table records around 150,000 clones, 79% of them present only once. The sequencing input was PBMCs. These receptors all come from a man aged 40-50 years in good health and CMV-seronegative. CDR3s include the opening cysteine and the closing phenylalanine or tryptophan. D genes are given only for firm matches. A row's size may be missing; if present it is once, few, many or a size class.

cdr3_aa: CASNLGDRVNGYTF
cdr3_nt: TGTGCCAGCAACTTAGGGGACAGGGTTAATGGCTACACCTTC
v_call: TRBV27
clone_size: -
d_call: TRBD1
j_call: TRBJ1-2

cdr3_aa: CASSPPPRASGNYEQYF
cdr3_nt: TGTGCCAGCTCACCACCGCCCCGGGCTAGCGGGAACTACGAGCAGTACTTC
v_call: TRBV18
clone_size: -
d_call: TRBD2
j_call: TRBJ2-7

cdr3_aa: CASSLQGYNEQFF
cdr3_nt: TGTGCCAGCAGCTTGCAGGGGTACAATGAGCAGTTCTTC
v_call: TRBV5-4
clone_size: -
d_call: -
j_call: TRBJ2-1

cdr3_aa: CASSPGTGRLGEQYF
cdr3_nt: TGCGCCAGCAGCCCGGGGACAGGCAGGCTTGGGGAGCAATACTTC
v_call: TRBV4-3
clone_size: -
d_call: TRBD1
j_call: TRBJ2-7

cdr3_aa: CASSYSRLAYEQYF
cdr3_nt: TGTGCCAGCAGTTACTCCAGACTAGCCTACGAGCAGTACTTC
v_call: TRBV6-5
clone_size: -
d_call: -
j_call: TRBJ2-7

cdr3_aa: CASSETRQTNSPLHF
cdr3_nt: TGTGCCAGCAGTGAAACCAGACAGACAAATTCACCCCTCCACTTT
v_call: TRBV6-1
clone_size: -
d_call: -
j_call: TRBJ1-6

cdr3_aa: CASSYSFQRVSGELFF
cdr3_nt: TGTGCCAGCAGTTACTCGTTCCAGAGGGTATCCGGGGAGCTGTTTTTT
v_call: TRBV6-5
clone_size: few
d_call: -
j_call: TRBJ2-2

cdr3_aa: CAISPVGTSDEQYF
cdr3_nt: TGTGCCATCAGTCCGGTTGGGACTAGCGACGAGCAGTACTTC
v_call: TRBV10-3
clone_size: -
d_call: TRBD2
j_call: TRBJ2-7

cdr3_aa: CASRLGLGMNTEAFF
cdr3_nt: TGTGCCAGTAGGCTGGGACTGGGCATGAACACTGAAGCTTTCTTT
v_call: TRBV19
clone_size: -
d_call: -
j_call: TRBJ1-1

cdr3_aa: CASSVDRGLEDTQYF
cdr3_nt: TGTGCCAGTTCAGTCGACAGGGGGCTCGAAGATACGCAGTATTTT
v_call: TRBV27
clone_size: -
d_call: TRBD1
j_call: TRBJ2-3

cdr3_aa: CASSPGRSAGIYEQYF
cdr3_nt: TGTGCCAGCAGCCCCGGCAGGTCAGCGGGAATCTACGAGCAGTACTTC
v_call: TRBV11-2
clone_size: -
d_call: TRBD2
j_call: TRBJ2-7

cdr3_aa: CASSLPYGEQYF
cdr3_nt: TGTGCCAGCAGTTTACCGTACGGCGAGCAGTACTTC
v_call: TRBV27
clone_size: few
d_call: -
j_call: TRBJ2-7

cdr3_aa: CASSPYRGTPDTQYF
cdr3_nt: TGCGCCAGCAGCCCGTACAGGGGAACTCCAGATACGCAGTATTTT
v_call: TRBV5-1
clone_size: -
d_call: TRBD1
j_call: TRBJ2-3

cdr3_aa: CASSVFGTGGGEKLFF
cdr3_nt: TGTGCCAGCAGCGTATTTGGGACAGGGGGTGGTGAAAAACTGTTTTTT
v_call: TRBV9
clone_size: -
d_call: TRBD1
j_call: TRBJ1-4

cdr3_aa: CASSQDRASGSLNEQFF
cdr3_nt: TGTGCCAGCAGCCAAGATCGGGCTAGCGGGAGTTTGAATGAGCAGTTCTTC
v_call: TRBV4-2
clone_size: -
d_call: TRBD2
j_call: TRBJ2-1

cdr3_aa: CASSYRTGASGSDTDTQYF
cdr3_nt: TGTGCCAGCAGCTATCGAACCGGAGCCAGCGGGAGTGATACGGATACGCAGTATTTT
v_call: TRBV7-9
clone_size: -
d_call: TRBD2
j_call: TRBJ2-3

cdr3_aa: CASSQQLASRYNEQFF
cdr3_nt: TGTGCCAGCAGCCAACAACTAGCCTCCCGCTACAATGAGCAGTTCTTC
v_call: TRBV4-2
clone_size: few
d_call: -
j_call: TRBJ2-1

cdr3_aa: CASSGDRGYEQYF
cdr3_nt: TGTGCCAGCAGTGGAGACAGGGGGTACGAGCAGTACTTC
v_call: TRBV5-4
clone_size: -
d_call: TRBD1
j_call: TRBJ2-7

cdr3_aa: CASSSMAGFGYTF
cdr3_nt: TGCGCCAGCAGCTCCATGGCAGGGTTTGGCTACACCTTC
v_call: TRBV5-1
clone_size: -
d_call: -
j_call: TRBJ1-2

cdr3_aa: CASRPTGSYGYTF
cdr3_nt: TGTGCCAGCAGACCGACAGGTTCCTATGGCTACACCTTC
v_call: TRBV28
clone_size: -
d_call: -
j_call: TRBJ1-2

cdr3_aa: CSSSLELAREQYF
cdr3_nt: TGTTCCAGCAGCTTAGAACTAGCGCGGGAGCAGTACTTC
v_call: TRBV7-9
clone_size: -
d_call: TRBD2
j_call: TRBJ2-7